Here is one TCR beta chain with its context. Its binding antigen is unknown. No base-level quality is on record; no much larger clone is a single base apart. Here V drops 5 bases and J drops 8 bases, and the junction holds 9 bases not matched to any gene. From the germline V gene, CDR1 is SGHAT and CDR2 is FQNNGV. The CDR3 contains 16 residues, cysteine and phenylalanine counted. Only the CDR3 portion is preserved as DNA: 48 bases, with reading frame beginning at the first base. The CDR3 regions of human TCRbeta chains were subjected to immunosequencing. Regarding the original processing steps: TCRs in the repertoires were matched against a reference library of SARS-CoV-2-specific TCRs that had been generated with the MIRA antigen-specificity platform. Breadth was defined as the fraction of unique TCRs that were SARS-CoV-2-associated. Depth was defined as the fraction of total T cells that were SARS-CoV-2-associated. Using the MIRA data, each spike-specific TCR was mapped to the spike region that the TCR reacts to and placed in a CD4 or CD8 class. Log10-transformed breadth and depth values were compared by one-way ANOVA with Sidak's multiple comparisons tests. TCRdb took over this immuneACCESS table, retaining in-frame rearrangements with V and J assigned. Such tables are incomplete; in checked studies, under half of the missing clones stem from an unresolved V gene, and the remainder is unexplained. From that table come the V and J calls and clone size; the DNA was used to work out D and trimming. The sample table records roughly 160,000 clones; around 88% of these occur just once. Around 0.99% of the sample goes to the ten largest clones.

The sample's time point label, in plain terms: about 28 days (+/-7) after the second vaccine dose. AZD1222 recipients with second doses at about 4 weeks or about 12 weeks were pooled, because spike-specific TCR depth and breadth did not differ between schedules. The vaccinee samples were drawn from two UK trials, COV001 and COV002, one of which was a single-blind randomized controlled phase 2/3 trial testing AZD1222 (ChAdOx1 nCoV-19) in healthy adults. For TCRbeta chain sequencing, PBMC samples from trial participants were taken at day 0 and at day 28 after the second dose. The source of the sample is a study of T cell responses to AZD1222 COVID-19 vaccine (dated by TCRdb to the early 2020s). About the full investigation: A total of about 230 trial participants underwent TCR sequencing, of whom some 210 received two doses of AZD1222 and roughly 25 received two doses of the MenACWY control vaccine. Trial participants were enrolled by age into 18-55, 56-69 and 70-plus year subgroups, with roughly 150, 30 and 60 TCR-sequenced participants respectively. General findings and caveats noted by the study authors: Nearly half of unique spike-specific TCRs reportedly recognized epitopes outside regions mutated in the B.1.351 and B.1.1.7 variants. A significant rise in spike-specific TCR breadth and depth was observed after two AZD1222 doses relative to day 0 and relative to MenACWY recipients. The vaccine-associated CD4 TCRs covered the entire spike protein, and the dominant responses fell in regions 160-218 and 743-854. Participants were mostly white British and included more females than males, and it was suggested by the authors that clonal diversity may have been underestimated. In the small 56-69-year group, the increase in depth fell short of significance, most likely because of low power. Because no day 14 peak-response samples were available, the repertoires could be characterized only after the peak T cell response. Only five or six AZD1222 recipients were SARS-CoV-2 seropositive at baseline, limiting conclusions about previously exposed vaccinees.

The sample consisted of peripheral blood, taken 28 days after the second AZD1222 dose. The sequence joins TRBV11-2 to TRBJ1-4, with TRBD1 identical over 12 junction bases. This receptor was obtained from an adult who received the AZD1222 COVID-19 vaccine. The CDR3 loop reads CASSARDRGLGEKLFF. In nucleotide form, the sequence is TGTGCCAGCAGCGCCAGGGACAGGGGGCTGGGAGAAAAACTGTTTTTT.